This is a list of T cell receptor beta chains from one sample in a study of blood T cell repertoires in COVID-19. The assay was immunoSEQ multiplex PCR, and TCRdb's table has in-frame clones only and misses some. The table shows hundreds of thousands of clones, with roughly 90% occurring only once. The specimen sequenced was PBMCs or T cells enriched from blood (not recorded which). The receptors shown here come from a woman in her thirties or forties who had recovered from COVID-19. Each CDR3 is given with its conserved first and last residue. D genes are given only for firm matches. Where a row states a size, it is once, few, many or the class of an expanded clone; other rows omit it.

clone_size	v_call	d_call	j_call	cdr3_nt	cdr3_aa
.	TRBV6-1	.	TRBJ1-2	TGTGCCAGCAGTGAAGCCCCTGTGGGGACAAACTTCTTC	CASSEAPVGTNFF
once	TRBV3-1/TRBV3-2	TRBD2	TRBJ2-1	TGTGCCAGCAGCCTCCGGGGGGGAGGGGCCTACAATGAGCAGTTCTTC	CASSLRGGGAYNEQFF
.	TRBV28	.	TRBJ1-2	TGTGCCAGCAATACCGGGGAAAACTATGGCTACACCTTC	CASNTGENYGYTF
.	TRBV10-3	.	TRBJ2-7	TGTGCCATCACTGCCGGGACTGGGTCCTACGAGCAGTACTTC	CAITAGTGSYEQYF
.	TRBV5-4	TRBD1	TRBJ2-7	TGTGCCAGCAGCTTCGACAGGGCTTCCTACGAGCAGTACTTC	CASSFDRASYEQYF
once	TRBV28	.	TRBJ1-2	TGTGCCAGCAGTTACGAAATCTTCTCAGGGAACTATGGCTACACCTTC	CASSYEIFSGNYGYTF
.	TRBV9	TRBD2	TRBJ2-7	TGTGCCAGCAGCGCCGCTAGCGGGAGTATCTACGAGCAGTACTTC	CASSAASGSIYEQYF
.	TRBV5-8	TRBD1	TRBJ2-7	TGTGCCAGCAGCTTGGACAGGGGTACCTACGAGCAGTACTTC	CASSLDRGTYEQYF
.	TRBV5-1	TRBD2	TRBJ2-1	TGCGCCAGCAGCTTGAAAGCGGGGGCCGTGGGTGAGCAGTTCTTC	CASSLKAGAVGEQFF
.	TRBV19	TRBD2	TRBJ2-3	TGTGCCAGTAGTATAGTTCCTAGCGGGAGAGATACGCAGTATTTT	CASSIVPSGRDTQYF
.	TRBV3-1/TRBV3-2	TRBD2	TRBJ2-7	TGTGCCAGCAGCCAAGAGAGGAGCGGGAGGGCCTACGAGCAGTACTTC	CASSQERSGRAYEQYF
.	TRBV7-2	.	TRBJ1-4	TGTGCCAGCAGCTTAGCGTGGGCACTAGCTAATGAAAAACTGTTTTTT	CASSLAWALANEKLFF
.	TRBV28	.	TRBJ1-2	TGTGCCAGCAGTCTCTCCCCCGGCTATGGCTACACCTTC	CASSLSPGYGYTF
once	TRBV18	.	TRBJ2-7	TGTGCCAGCTCGCCGGCGAGAGGGCCCCCTTACGAGCAGTACTTC	CASSPARGPPYEQYF
.	TRBV15	.	TRBJ1-5	TGTGCCACCAGCAGAGATGGGCAGGGCAATCAGCCCCAGCATTTT	CATSRDGQGNQPQHF
.	TRBV7-3	TRBD1	TRBJ2-2	TGTGCCAGCAGCCCCTCTCCGGGACAGACAACCGGGGAGCTGTTTTTT	CASSPSPGQTTGELFF
.	TRBV24-1	.	TRBJ1-1	TGTGCCACCAGTGAAGGGGGGGGAGCCTACACTGAAGCTTTCTTT	CATSEGGGAYTEAFF